The 27 T cell receptor beta chains listed next were all sequenced from one sample in a study of T cells in Graves' hyperthyroidism and ophthalmopathy. The TCR beta CDR3 regions underwent amplification using RNA transcripts as the source. The TCR CDR3 first-round RT-PCR relied on the HTBI primer set. MiXCR, run by TCRdb on the multiplex PCR reads, gives a single entry per CDR3 protein. The repertoire holds approximately 600,000 distinct CDR3 sequences, roughly 14% seen once, with around 4.5% in the top ten. The sequencing input was blood. The receptors shown here come from a woman aged 40 to 55 with Graves' ophthalmopathy.

The chain has TRBV20-1 and TRBJ2-5; 10 positions agree with TRBD2. This CDR3 contains 14 residues. Germline loops: CDR1 DFQATT, CDR2 SNEGSKA (reference sequence). The trim removed 5 bases at V and 2 bases at J, leaving 5 bases unmatched. The CDR3 region is CSAFIAGGQETQYF. CDR3 coding DNA: TGCAGTGCTTTTATAGCGGGGGGACAAGAGACCCAGTACTTC.

CDR3: CSVVSASAGVPYEQYF. The CDR3 bases are TGCAGCGTTGTATCGGCGTCGGCGGGAGTACCCTACGAGCAGTACTTC. The J gene is TRBJ2-7, the V gene TRBV29-1, with 7 bases lining up with TRBD2. Germline V gene sequence: CDR1 SQVTM, CDR2 ANQGSEA. This CDR3 contains 16 residues. The junction had 14 bases not matched to a gene; V was cut back by 4 bases and J by 2 bases.

For this clonotype: The junction differs from germline at one of its ends, possibly a read error. The V and J genes are TRBV28 and TRBJ2-7, with a tentative D call TRBD1 (6 bases). The germline gives CDR1 MDHEN, CDR2 SYDVKM. CDR3 length equals 12 residues. The chain's CDR3 is CATEARGYPRGF. The CDR3, as DNA: TGTGCCACCGAGGCCAGGGGCTACCCCAGGGGCTTC. The full variable domain, rest sourced from reference TRBV28 and TRBJ2-7, is DVKVTQSSRYLVKRTGEKVFLECVQDMDHENMFWYRQDPGLGLRLIYFSYDVKMKEKGDIPEGYSVSREKKERFSLILESASTNQTSMYLCATEARGYPRGFGPGTRLTVT.

This clonotype was counted ten times or more. The V call is TRBV12-3 or TRBV12-4, the J call TRBJ1-3, with D maybe TRBD1 (5 bases). The germline V and J ends were trimmed by 2 bases and 3 bases, with 17 bases remaining between them. CDR3 size: 17 residues. CDR3 nucleotide sequence: TGTGCCAGCAGTTTAAGTCGAGCGGTAGGGGATGGAAACACCATATATTTT. This codes for CASSLSRAVGDGNTIYF.

Ten or more counts support this clonotype. The rearrangement joins TRBV5-1 to TRBJ2-2, with TRBD2 matching over 8 bases. Per the germline V gene, CDR1 is SGHRS and CDR2 is YFSETQ. After removal of 5 bases from V and 7 bases from J, the junction contained 10 bases not matched to a gene. The CDR3 has 15 residues. The CDR3 bases are TGCGCCAGCAGGGAGACTAGCGTTACCGGCGGGGAGCTGTTTTTT. Amino acids: CASRETSVTGGELFF.

This clonotype was counted many times. The chain's CDR3 is CASSRSSGRFSYEQYF. The CDR3 nucleotides are TGTGCCAGCTCACGATCTAGCGGGAGATTCTCCTACGAGCAGTACTTC. The rearrangement links TRBV18 to TRBJ2-7; 10 nucleotides match TRBD2. CDR1 is KGHSH and CDR2 is LQKENI in the germline V gene. V shed 4 bases and J 0 bases; nucleotides not matched to a gene: 6. This CDR3 spans 16 amino acids. Drawing the rest from reference TRBV18 and TRBJ2-7, the complete variable domain is NAGVMQNPRHLVRRRGQEARLRCSPMKGHSHVYWYRQLPEEGLKFMVYLQKENIIDESGMPKERFSAEFPKEGPSILRIQQVVRGDSAAYFCASSRSSGRFSYEQYFGPGTRLTVT.

The table lists this clonotype with many counts. V usage is TRBV12-3 or TRBV12-4 and J usage is TRBJ2-2; no firm D call. V was clipped by 4 bases and J by 4 bases, with 10 bases between them. This CDR3 spans 14 amino acids. This CDR3 is CASSWSILTGELFF. CDR3 sequence (DNA): TGTGCCAGCAGTTGGTCAATTCTCACCGGGGAGCTGTTTTTT.

The rearrangement uses TRBV18 and TRBJ2-5; 10 bases fit TRBD2. The CDR3 consists of 16 residues. Germline CDR1 reads KGHSH; CDR2 reads LQKENI. The trim removed 0 bases at V and 4 bases at J, leaving 5 bases unmatched. The CDR3 spells CASSPPSSGSPETQYF. CDR3 DNA sequence: TGTGCCAGCTCACCACCTTCTAGCGGGAGTCCAGAGACCCAGTACTTC.

This clonotype was observed at least ten times. The chain combines TRBV30 with TRBJ1-1; 7 nucleotides agree with TRBD1. Unmatched junction bases numbered 3, after V lost 4 bases and J lost 1 base. Per the germline V gene, CDR1 is GTSNPN and CDR2 is SVGIG (reference sequence). This CDR3 is built from 13 residues. This CDR3 is CAWNRQGNTEAFF. CDR3 nucleotide sequence: TGTGCCTGGAACCGACAGGGGAACACTGAAGCTTTCTTT.

As DNA, the CDR3 is TGTGCCAGCAGCTTAGCGCTCGGCGGGGGCGGGGAGACCCAGTACTTC. It specifies CASSLALGGGGETQYF. The V and J genes are TRBV7-2 and TRBJ2-5; possible D gene TRBD2, 7 bases. Trimming stripped 0 bases from V and 5 bases from J, with 16 bases between. There are 16 residues in the CDR3. Germline CDR1 and CDR2: SGHTA and FQGNSA.

The V gene is TRBV20-1, the J gene TRBJ1-2; D uncertain. The CDR3 covers 13 residues. Germline CDR1 and CDR2: DFQATT and SNEGSKA (reference sequence). Trimming pared 0 bases from V and 1 base from J, leaving 6 bases between. The CDR3 region is CSARDQVNYGYTF. The CDR3 region has the DNA TGCAGTGCTAGAGATCAGGTTAACTATGGCTACACCTTC.

There are many counts of this clonotype. This chain uses TRBV3-1 with TRBJ2-7, with 11 bases matching TRBD2. J was trimmed by 4 bases and V by 3 bases; bases with no gene match: 2. This CDR3 contains 14 residues. CDR1 and CDR2 from the germline V gene are LGHDT and YNNKEL (reference sequence). The CDR3 region has the DNA TGTGCCAGCAGCCAGACTAGCGGGACTTACGAGCAGTACTTC. Translating it yields CASSQTSGTYEQYF.

The chain recombines TRBV7-2 with TRBJ1-5; 10 bases agree with TRBD1. The CDR3 is made up of 15 amino acids. Germline values: CDR1 SGHTA, CDR2 FQGNSA. V was pared by 5 bases and J by 5 bases, with 6 bases of the junction left unmatched. DNA for the CDR3: TGTGCCAGCAGCCGAGACAGGGGGCGTTATCAGCCCCAGCATTTT. The encoded protein is CASSRDRGRYQPQHF.

This clonotype was detected ten times or more. V is TRBV6-5 and J is TRBJ2-6; no reliable D call. The CDR3 runs 14 residues. Trimming cost V 4 bases and J 0 bases, with 4 bases left between them. Germline CDR1 MNHEY, CDR2 SVGAGI. The CDR3 region has the DNA TGTGCCAGCAGTTTTCACTCTGGGGCCAACGTCCTGACTTTC. It encodes CASSFHSGANVLTF.

This sequence joins TRBV6-2 or TRBV6-3 and TRBJ2-7; D is unresolved. Germline values: CDR1 MNHEY, CDR2 SVGEGT. V lost 2 bases to trimming and J lost 2 bases, with 22 bases between them. The CDR3 sequence is 18 residues long. This chain's CDR3 is CASSYRLPTVNSAYEQYF. The CDR3 DNA reads as TGTGCCAGCAGTTACCGATTACCGACCGTGAATTCTGCCTACGAGCAGTACTTC.

This clonotype was counted many times. The chain combines TRBV27 with TRBJ1-5; the D gene is possibly TRBD1 (5 bases). V was cut by 2 bases and J by 0 bases, with 8 bases left in between. CDR3 length equals 15 residues. Germline V lookup: CDR1 MNHEY, CDR2 SMNVEV (reference sequence). Written as DNA, the CDR3 is TGTGCCAGCAGTTTACAGGGCTATAGCAATCAGCCCCAGCATTTT. Protein product: CASSLQGYSNQPQHF.

This clonotype was counted many times. The chain has TRBV20-1 and TRBJ2-5; D is ambiguous. CDR3 length equals 15 residues. Looked up from germline, CDR1 is DFQATT and CDR2 is SNEGSKA (reference sequence). Trimming took off 0 bases at V and 2 bases at J, with 13 bases between the two ends. In DNA form, the CDR3 reads TGCAGTGCTAGAGATGCGGCTAGGCGACAAGAGACCCAGTACTTC. Translation gives CSARDAARRQETQYF.

For this clonotype: With a much larger clone just one base away, this may be a read error. V usage is TRBV20-1 and J usage is TRBJ1-2; 9 bases are shared with TRBD1. The CDR3 runs 14 residues. Germline V lookup: CDR1 DFQATT, CDR2 SNEGSKA (reference sequence). J lost 4 bases, V lost 5 bases, and 8 bases had no gene match. The CDR3 is CSAGRDRAGYGYTF. The CDR3 DNA follows: TGCAGTGCTGGAAGGGACAGGGCTGGCTATGGCTACACCTTC.

At least ten counts were recorded for this clonotype. This sequence joins TRBV6-2 or TRBV6-3 and TRBJ2-7; 8 bases line up with TRBD2. Trimming took 6 bases from V and 2 from J; bases not matched to a gene: 9. This CDR3 spans 15 amino acids. From germline, CDR1 is MNHEY and CDR2 SVGEGT. DNA for the CDR3: TGTGCCAGCAGACCCCCGAGTAGCGGGACCTACGAGCAGTACTTC. Translation gives CASRPPSSGTYEQYF.

This clonotype was seen many times. The chain joins TRBV12-3 or TRBV12-4 to TRBJ1-5; D is uncertain. V dropped 6 bases and J dropped 12 bases, with 15 bases sitting between them. The length of the CDR3 is 12 residues. CDR3 coding DNA: TGTGCCAGCAGCCCCGAAGGGTACCTCCAGCATTTT. Translation: CASSPEGYLQHF.

This clonotype appeared a single time. The chain couples TRBV6-1 to TRBJ1-6; D unresolved. The CDR3 sequence is 13 residues long. Germline V gene sequence: CDR1 MNHNS, CDR2 SASEGT. The V and J ends lost 8 bases and 9 bases respectively, with 14 bases between them. The CDR3 protein is CASLSPGSSPLHF. Here the CDR3 DNA reads TGTGCCAGCCTCTCGCCGGGGTCTTCACCCCTCCACTTT.

This clonotype showed up many times. The chain carries TRBV27 and TRBJ1-1; D not certain. The CDR3 totals 15 residues. The germline gives CDR1 MNHEY, CDR2 SMNVEV (reference sequence). The V and J ends lost 0 bases and 5 bases respectively, with 13 bases between them. CDR3 amino acids: CASSLSIASQTEAFF. The CDR3 coding sequence is TGTGCCAGCAGTTTATCGATAGCTTCACAGACTGAAGCTTTCTTT.

The chain couples TRBV7-2 to TRBJ2-5; 8 positions match TRBD2. The CDR3 sequence is 14 residues long. J lost 7 bases, V lost 4 bases, and 8 bases had no gene match. Germline V CDR1 and CDR2: SGHTA, FQGNSA. CDR3 nucleotide sequence: TGTGCCAGCAGCTCCCAGGGACTAGTGGGGACCCAGTACTTC. As protein: CASSSQGLVGTQYF. Full variable domain (remainder filled in from reference TRBV7-2 and TRBJ2-5): GAGVSQSPSNKVTEKGKDVELRCDPISGHTALYWYRQSLGQGLEFLIYFQGNSAPDKSGLPSDRFSAERTGGSVSTLTIQRTQQEDSAVYLCASSSQGLVGTQYFGPGTRLLVL.

This clonotype occurred many times. The chain combines TRBV2 with TRBJ1-1; no clear D gene. The CDR3 totals 13 residues. The V end lost 0 bases, the J end lost 8 bases, and 10 bases lay between the germline ends. Per germline, CDR1 SNHLY and CDR2 FYNNEI. The CDR3 coding sequence is TGTGCCAGCAGTGAAGCCGCCACGGGCGAAGCTTTCTTT. It codes for CASSEAATGEAFF.

This clonotype was seen ten or more times. This rearrangement joins TRBV20-1 to TRBJ2-7, with 9 bases matching TRBD1. V lost 6 bases to trimming and J lost 3 bases; unmatched junction nucleotides: 12. Germline V CDR1 and CDR2: DFQATT, SNEGSKA (reference sequence). The CDR3 contains 15 residues. CDR3 loop: CSAPPQTGGVYEQYF. CDR3 DNA sequence: TGCAGTGCCCCGCCCCAGACAGGGGGAGTCTACGAGCAGTACTTC.

This clonotype was counted between two and nine times. V gene TRBV25-1 combines with J gene TRBJ1-2; D unclear. The CDR3 totals 12 residues. Germline V gene lookup returns CDR1 MGHDK and CDR2 SYGVNS. Trimming took 5 bases from V and 8 from J, leaving 12 bases between them. Here the CDR3 reads CASSLFEGGYTF. The CDR3 bases are TGTGCCAGCAGTTTATTTGAGGGAGGCTACACCTTC.

The chain joins TRBV19 to TRBJ1-2, with D hard to call. Trimming took off 2 bases at V and 4 bases at J, with 14 bases between the two ends. There are 15 residues in the CDR3. Germline CDR1 and CDR2: LNHDA and SQIVND (reference sequence). CDR3 loop: CASSITTGLGYGYTF. CDR3 nucleotide sequence: TGTGCCAGTAGTATAACCACGGGTCTTGGCTATGGCTACACCTTC.